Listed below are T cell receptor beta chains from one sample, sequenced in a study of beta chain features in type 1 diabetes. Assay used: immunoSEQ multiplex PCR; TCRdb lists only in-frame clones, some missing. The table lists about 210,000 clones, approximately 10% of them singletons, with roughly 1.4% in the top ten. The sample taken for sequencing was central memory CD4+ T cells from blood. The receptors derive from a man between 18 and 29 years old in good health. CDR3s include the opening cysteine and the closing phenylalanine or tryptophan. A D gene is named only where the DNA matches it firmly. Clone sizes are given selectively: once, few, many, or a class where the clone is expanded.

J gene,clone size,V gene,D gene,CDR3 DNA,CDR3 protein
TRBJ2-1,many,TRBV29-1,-,TGCAGCGTTAGCAATGAGCAGTTCTTC,CSVSNEQFF
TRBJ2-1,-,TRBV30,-,TGTGCCTGGAGTGTACGTCGGGAGTTTAATGAGCAGTTCTTC,CAWSVRREFNEQFF
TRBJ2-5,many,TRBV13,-,TGTGCCAGCAGCTTAATCGGGGGACAAGAGACCCAGTACTTC,CASSLIGGQETQYF
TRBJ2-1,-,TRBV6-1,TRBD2,TGTGCCAGCAGTGATAGAAGAACTAGCGGGGTAAATGAGCAGTTCTTC,CASSDRRTSGVNEQFF
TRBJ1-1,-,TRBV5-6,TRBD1,TGTGCCAGCAGCTCCGGGACAGGGGTCCCGGCCACTGAAGCTTTCTTT,CASSSGTGVPATEAFF
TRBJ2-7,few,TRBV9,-,TGTGCCAGCAGCGTAGTGTGGAGCTCCTACGAGCAGTACTTC,CASSVVWSSYEQYF
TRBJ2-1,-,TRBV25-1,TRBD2,TGTGCCAGCAGCCTAGCGGGAGTCAATGAGCAGTTCTTC,CASSLAGVNEQFF
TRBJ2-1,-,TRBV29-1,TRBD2,TGCAGCTCCGGGACTAGCGGGAAGCAGGTCTTC,CSSGTSGKQVF
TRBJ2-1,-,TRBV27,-,TGTGCCAGCGGGTCGTCACTCCAACTCTACAATGAGCAGTTCTTC,CASGSSLQLYNEQFF
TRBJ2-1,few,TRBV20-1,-,TGCAGTGCTGCCCGGGGTGAGCAGTTCTTC,CSAARGEQFF
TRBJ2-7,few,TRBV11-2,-,TGTGCCAGCAGCTTCAACCAGGGGTCCGAGCAGTACTTC,CASSFNQGSEQYF